The 25 T cell receptor beta chains presented below share a single source sample, sequenced in a study of memory CD4+ T cells and cytomegalovirus serostatus. TCRdb keeps only in-frame clones here, not all; method: immunoSEQ multiplex PCR. This sample has over 75,000 clones; over 70% occur once, and the top ten carry approximately 4%. Single viable CD3+CD4+CD8-CD45RO+ cells were sorted as the memory CD4+ T cells. The sequencing input was memory CD4+ T cells from blood. These receptors were obtained from an adult in good health and CMV-seropositive.

This chain uses TRBV5-1 with TRBJ2-5; TRBD2 aligns across 9 bases. The junction had 8 bases not matched to a gene; V was cut back by 0 bases and J by 5 bases. The CDR3 has 16 residues. Germline CDR1 and CDR2: SGHRS and YFSETQ. The CDR3 DNA reads TGCGCCAGCAGCTTGGGGGTAGCGGGAGAAGGGGAGACCCAGTACTTC. Its protein is CASSLGVAGEGETQYF.

With regard to this clone: Other DNA variants within this sample encode the same CDR3. This chain links TRBV5-1 with TRBJ1-1, with unresolved D. The CDR3 is 15 residues long. With 0 bases removed from V and 1 base from J, the gap between germline ends came to 10 bases. Per germline, CDR1 SGHRS and CDR2 YFSETQ. The CDR3 sequence is CASSLVPGQNTEAFF. The CDR3, as DNA: TGCGCCAGCAGCTTGGTACCGGGCCAGAACACTGAAGCTTTCTTT.

The chain combines TRBV18 with TRBJ1-2; a weak D match, TRBD1 (6 bases). Germline V gene sequence: CDR1 KGHSH, CDR2 LQKENI. Trimming took 3 bases from V and 6 from J, leaving 14 bases between them. CDR3 size: 14 residues. In nucleotides, the CDR3 is TGTGCCAGCTCACCCCCGGGGGGACAAAATGGCTACACCTTC. This codes for CASSPPGGQNGYTF.

V gene TRBV7-9 combines with J gene TRBJ1-2; 8 bases agree with TRBD1. CDR3 length: 13 amino acids. J gave up 8 bases and V 6 bases, and 8 bases lay outside the gene matches. From germline, CDR1 is SEHNR and CDR2 FQNEAQ (reference sequence). This CDR3 reads CASSWTGTEGYTF. The CDR3 nucleotides read TGTGCCAGCAGTTGGACAGGGACGGAAGGCTACACCTTC.

The J gene is TRBJ1-1, the V gene TRBV15; D is perhaps TRBD1 (6 bases). Trimming stripped 2 bases from V and 2 bases from J, with 18 bases between. CDR1 and CDR2 (germline): LNHNV, YYDKDF (reference sequence). The CDR3 is 17 amino acids. CDR3 loop: CATSRPKGGGPNTEAFF. In nucleotides, the CDR3 is TGTGCCACCAGCAGACCGAAAGGGGGGGGGCCTAACACTGAAGCTTTCTTT.

The chain employs TRBV4-2 and TRBJ2-5; 7 bases align to TRBD1. Trimming cost V 2 bases and J 1 base; bases outside gene matches: 4. The CDR3 is 15 residues long. Germline values: CDR1 LGHNA, CDR2 YNFKEQ. The CDR3 reads CASSQHTGVQETQYF. DNA of the CDR3: TGTGCCAGCAGCCAACACACAGGGGTCCAAGAGACCCAGTACTTC.

There are a few counts of this clone. The identical CDR3 is also encoded by other nucleotide sequences in the sample. The rearrangement uses TRBV7-9 and TRBJ2-1, with TRBD2 matching 8 bases. This CDR3 contains 16 residues. The J segment lost 1 base and the V segment lost 5 bases, leaving 7 bases of the junction unmatched. Germline CDR1 reads SEHNR; CDR2 reads FQNEAQ (reference sequence). CDR3: CASSLSLAGSYNEQFF. The CDR3 DNA reads as TGTGCCAGCAGCCTTAGCTTAGCGGGATCCTACAATGAGCAGTTCTTC. The complete variable domain, with remaining parts taken from reference TRBV7-9 and TRBJ2-1, reads DTGVSQNPRHKITKRGQNVTFRCDPISEHNRLYWYRQTLGQGPEFLTYFQNEAQLEKSRLLSDRFSAERPKGSFSTLEIQRTEQGDSAMYLCASSLSLAGSYNEQFFGPGTRLTVL.

V gene TRBV19 combines with J gene TRBJ2-5, with 8 bases matching TRBD2. The CDR3 covers 14 residues. V shed 9 bases, J shed 5 bases, and the junction held 11 bases outside the gene matches. Germline CDR1 reads LNHDA; CDR2 reads SQIVND (reference sequence). The chain's CDR3 is CASGGAAGAETQYF. The CDR3, as DNA: TGTGCCAGCGGGGGGGCAGCAGGTGCGGAGACCCAGTACTTC. Full variable domain (rest looked up from reference TRBV19 and TRBJ2-5): DGGITQSPKYLFRKEGQNVTLSCEQNLNHDAMYWYRQDPGQGLRLIYYSQIVNDFQKGDIAEGYSVSREKKESFPLTVTSAQKNPTAFYLCASGGAAGAETQYFGPGTRLLVL.

V and J are TRBV29-1 and TRBJ2-2; D is ambiguous. CDR3 size: 13 residues. V was pared by 0 bases and J by 10 bases, with 12 bases between. In germline, CDR1 is SQVTM, CDR2 ANQGSEA. The CDR3 nucleotides are TGCAGCGTTGAAGATGGTGGCCTCTCGGAGCTGTTTTTT. Protein sequence: CSVEDGGLSELFF.

The CDR3 coding sequence is TGTGCCAGCAGCCAAGCCGGGGGGTCTGGGGCCAACGTCCTGACTTTC. Its translation is CASSQAGGSGANVLTF. The chain links TRBV4-2 to TRBJ2-6; 7 bases match TRBD2. The V and J ends lost 1 base and 1 base, in that order; junction bases with no gene match: 1. The germline CDR1 and CDR2 sequences are LGHNA and YNFKEQ. This CDR3 spans 16 amino acids.

The chain combines TRBV6-1 with TRBJ1-1; tentative D call: TRBD1 (5 bases). Germline assignment: CDR1 MNHNS and CDR2 SASEGT. The CDR3 has 14 residues. The germline V and J ends were trimmed by 7 bases and 7 bases, with 19 bases remaining between them. CDR3 region: CASNLDQGISEAFF. The CDR3 DNA reads TGTGCCAGCAACCTTGATCAGGGAATCAGTGAAGCTTTCTTT.

This clone was observed a few times. The rearrangement joins TRBV6-5 to TRBJ2-7; TRBD1 or TRBD2 may be the D gene (6 bases each). CDR1 is MNHEY and CDR2 is SVGAGI in the germline V gene. The CDR3 has 14 residues. Between the trimmed V and J ends, which lost 4 bases and 1 base, there was a span of 11 bases. The CDR3 loop reads CASSSGGGSYEQYF. In DNA, the CDR3 is TGTGCCAGCAGTTCAGGAGGGGGATCCTACGAGCAGTACTTC.

V gene TRBV28 combines with J gene TRBJ2-7, with D perhaps assigned TRBD1 or TRBD2 (5 bases each). Germline assignment: CDR1 MDHEN and CDR2 SYDVKM. The ends were cut back, 3 bases at V and 3 bases at J, with 12 bases in the middle. The CDR3 spans 14 residues. CDR3 coding DNA: TGTGCCAGCAGTTTGGGTGGGGGTGGCTACGAGCAGTACTTC. This translates into CASSLGGGGYEQYF.

This sequence joins TRBV4-1 and TRBJ2-2, with a weak D call TRBD1 (6 bases). V was trimmed by 2 bases and J by 3 bases, leaving 16 bases between them. Germline CDR1 is MGHRA and CDR2 is YSYEKL. The CDR3 runs 17 residues. The CDR3 nucleotides are TGCGCCAGCAGCCAATCACACAGGGTCGAGGACACCGGGGAGCTGTTTTTT. Its protein product is CASSQSHRVEDTGELFF.

This clone has a handful of counts. This chain uses TRBV6-1 with TRBJ2-3; no firm D call. V lost 1 base and J 5 bases, leaving 10 bases between the germline ends. The CDR3 totals 14 residues. The V gene's germline CDR1 is MNHNS and CDR2 SASEGT. This chain's CDR3 is CASSEVPAGDTQYF. In DNA form, the CDR3 reads TGTGCCAGCAGTGAAGTTCCTGCCGGAGATACGCAGTATTTT.

With regard to this clone: Other DNA sequences from this sample encode an identical CDR3 as well. The CDR3 nucleotides read TGTGCCAGCAGCTCTGGACTAGCGGGAGTTCTCGAGCAGTACTTC. Translated: CASSSGLAGVLEQYF. The J gene is TRBJ2-7, the V gene TRBV7-2; 13 bases line up with TRBD2. There are 15 residues in the CDR3. Germline-derived CDR1 and CDR2 are SGHTA and FQGNSA. V lost 4 bases, J lost 6 bases, and 6 bases stayed unmatched.

V gene TRBV28 combines with J gene TRBJ2-3; D tentatively fits TRBD1 or TRBD2 (6 bases each). The CDR3 consists of 16 residues. V dropped 8 bases and J dropped 0 bases, with 18 bases sitting between them. Germline CDR1 reads MDHEN; CDR2 reads SYDVKM. DNA of the CDR3: TGTGCCAGCGGCCCGACGGGGGCGGGAAGCACAGATACGCAGTATTTT. Translation: CASGPTGAGSTDTQYF.

The V call is TRBV28, the J call TRBJ2-7; no clear D. The germline V gene has CDR1 MDHEN and CDR2 SYDVKM. This CDR3 has 10 residues. V was trimmed by 8 bases and J by 9 bases, leaving 11 bases between them. Here the CDR3 DNA reads TGTGCCAGCGGATTAATGGGGCAGTACTTC. Protein: CASGLMGQYF. Complete variable domain (other parts from reference TRBV28 and TRBJ2-7): DVKVTQSSRYLVKRTGEKVFLECVQDMDHENMFWYRQDPGLGLRLIYFSYDVKMKEKGDIPEGYSVSREKKERFSLILESASTNQTSMYLCASGLMGQYFGPGTRLTVT.

The chain carries TRBV29-1 and TRBJ1-2; a weak D match, TRBD1 (6 bases). The germline V gene has CDR1 SQVTM and CDR2 ANQGSEA. The CDR3 sequence is 13 residues long. The V end was cut by 3 bases, the J end by 5 bases, with 13 bases between. The CDR3 DNA sequence: TGCAGCGTTGAGTCCGAGGACAGATATGGCTACACCTTC. Its translation: CSVESEDRYGYTF.

V gene TRBV2 combines with J gene TRBJ2-3, with D perhaps TRBD2 (6 bases). Deletions cut 2 bases from V and 2 bases from J, with 14 bases between. Germline lookup yields CDR1 SNHLY and CDR2 FYNNEI. The CDR3 is 16 amino acids. In DNA, the CDR3 is TGTGCCAGCAGTGAATGGGGGGAGTCACCCACAGATACGCAGTATTTT. As protein: CASSEWGESPTDTQYF.

The chain couples TRBV5-1 to TRBJ2-2, with 9 bases fitting TRBD2. The CDR3 contains 17 residues. The germline V gene encodes CDR1 SGHRS and CDR2 YFSETQ. Trimming removed 1 base from V and 6 bases from J; junction bases left unmatched: 10. CDR3 in amino acids: CASSLRPAGGFSGELFF. Here the CDR3 DNA reads TGCGCCAGCAGCTTGCGACCGGCGGGAGGGTTTTCCGGGGAGCTGTTTTTT.

The chain combines TRBV2 with TRBJ2-1, with TRBD1 identical over 8 bases. This CDR3 spans 16 amino acids. Trimming removed 5 bases from V and 5 bases from J; junction bases left unmatched: 11. CDR1 SNHLY and CDR2 FYNNEI come from the germline V gene. The CDR3 loop is CASSPFRDRRNNEQFF. The CDR3 bases are TGTGCCAGCAGTCCATTCCGGGACAGGAGAAACAATGAGCAGTTCTTC.

The V call is TRBV5-1, the J call TRBJ2-5; 8 bases line up with TRBD1. Germline V gives CDR1 SGHRS, CDR2 YFSETQ. CDR3 size: 17 residues. V was clipped by 3 bases and J by 5 bases; unmatched bases: 15. This CDR3 reads CASSSGAGGQFGETQYF. The CDR3 DNA follows: TGCGCCAGCAGCTCTGGGGCAGGGGGCCAGTTCGGGGAGACCCAGTACTTC.

The chain has TRBV5-1 and TRBJ2-5, with TRBD2 matching over 14 bases. After removal of 2 bases from V and 2 bases from J, the junction contained 2 bases not matched to a gene. CDR1 SGHRS and CDR2 YFSETQ come from the germline V gene. The CDR3 is 16 residues long. The CDR3 DNA reads as TGCGCCAGCAGCTTTGGGACTAGCGGGGGTCAAGAGACCCAGTACTTC. Amino acid sequence: CASSFGTSGGQETQYF.

The genes are TRBV5-4 and TRBJ2-7; 8 nucleotides agree with TRBD2. Germline V gene sequence: CDR1 SGHNT, CDR2 YYREEE (reference sequence). Trimming at V came to 4 bases and at J to 4 bases, leaving 4 bases not matched to a gene. The CDR3 extends over 13 amino acids. The CDR3 DNA is TGTGCCAGCAGCCGGACTAGCCAGTACGAGCAGTACTTC. Translated, it gives CASSRTSQYEQYF.